Listed below are T cell receptor beta chains from one sample, sequenced in a study of T cell responses to AZD1222 COVID-19 vaccine. Assay used: immunoSEQ multiplex PCR; TCRdb lists only in-frame clones, some missing. The data show 130,000 or so clones, 93% seen once. Sequenced material: peripheral blood, taken on day 0 of AZD1222 vaccination. These TCRs come from an adult in good health. CDR3s include the opening cysteine and the closing phenylalanine or tryptophan. D genes are given only for firm matches. Clone size appears in some rows only: once, few, many, or a class for an expanded clone.

>12|TRBV5-6|TRBJ1-1|-|-
TGTGCCAGCAAGGGGCTGAACACTGAAGCTTTCTTT
CASKGLNTEAFF
>18|TRBV29-1|TRBJ2-3|once|TRBD2
TGCAGCGTTGATATGAGGGTAGCGGGAGATAGGACCCGCGGTACGCAGTATTTT
CSVDMRVAGDRTRGTQYF
>14|TRBV30|TRBJ2-7|-|TRBD2
TGTGCCTGGAGTGTAGTGTCTAGCGGAGACGAGCAGTACTTC
CAWSVVSSGDEQYF
>13|TRBV7-7|TRBJ2-5|-|-
TGTGCTAGCAGCTTTAGGCTGGAAGAGACCCAGTACTTC
CASSFRLEETQYF
>10|TRBV6-5|TRBJ1-1|-|-
TGTGCCAGCAGTCTGGGTGAAGCTTTCTTT
CASSLGEAFF
>14|TRBV13|TRBJ1-2|-|-
TGTGCCAGCACCCCCCCGGGAGGAAACTATGGCTACACCTTC
CASTPPGGNYGYTF
>12|TRBV3-1/TRBV3-2|TRBJ1-2|-|-
TGTGCCAGCAGCCAAGCCGAAGATGGCTACACCTTC
CASSQAEDGYTF
>13|TRBV4-1|TRBJ2-7|-|-
TGCGCCAGCAGCCCAGTTACAGGTTACGAGCAGTACTTC
CASSPVTGYEQYF
>13|TRBV30|TRBJ1-5|-|-
TGTGCCTGGAGCGACCGTCCCAACCGGCCCCAGCATTTT
CAWSDRPNRPQHF
>13|TRBV7-8|TRBJ2-6|-|-
TGTGCCAGCCACTACTCTGGGGCCAACGTCCTGACTTTC
CASHYSGANVLTF
>11|TRBV28|TRBJ1-3|-|-
TGTGCCAGCATTAGCGGAAACACCATATATTTT
CASISGNTIYF
>15|TRBV5-5|TRBJ1-5|-|-
TGTGCCAGCAGCTTTCAGGGTTATAGCAATCAGCCCCAGCATTTT
CASSFQGYSNQPQHF
>13|TRBV19|TRBJ2-7|-|-
TGTGCCAGTCGGCGGACAGAGCACTACGAGCAGTACTTC
CASRRTEHYEQYF
>15|TRBV19|TRBJ2-2|-|-
TGTGCCACTGCGAGGCTAGTTGGTCACTCCGGGGAGCTGTTTTTT
CATARLVGHSGELFF
>12|TRBV28|TRBJ1-6|-|-
TGTGCCAGCTGTGCCTATAATTCACCCCTCCACTTT
CASCAYNSPLHF
>13|TRBV10-3|TRBJ1-1|-|-
TGTGCCATCGTAGGGCGGATTGGTACTGAAGCTTTCTTT
CAIVGRIGTEAFF
>13|TRBV9|TRBJ2-4|-|-
TGTGCCAGCAGCGACACATACGGAAACATTCAGTACTTC
CASSDTYGNIQYF
>13|TRBV12-3/TRBV12-4|TRBJ1-2|-|-
TGTGCCAGCAGTTTAGAGGGGACCTATGGCTACACCTTC
CASSLEGTYGYTF
>14|TRBV7-2|TRBJ2-7|-|-
TGTGCCAGCAGCTTAGATCCCGCGCCGTACGAGCAGTACTTC
CASSLDPAPYEQYF
>15|TRBV11-2|TRBJ1-1|-|-
TGTGCCAGCAGCTTGACCCCGGGACACTTAACTGAAGCTTTCTTT
CASSLTPGHLTEAFF
>13|TRBV6-2/TRBV6-3|TRBJ1-1|-|-
TGTGCCAGCAGTTACACGGTGAACACTGAAGCTTTCTTT
CASSYTVNTEAFF
>13|TRBV24-1|TRBJ2-5|-|TRBD2
TGTGCCACGGGACTAGCGGGAGAAGAGACCCAGTACTTC
CATGLAGEETQYF
>13|TRBV19|TRBJ1-6|-|TRBD1
TGTGCCAGTAGAACAGGGGTTTATTCACCCCTCCACTTT
CASRTGVYSPLHF
>16|TRBV10-1|TRBJ2-5|-|-
TGCGCCAGCAGTGATGAGGGCACAGGTTCCCAAGAGACCCAGTACTTC
CASSDEGTGSQETQYF
>14|TRBV2|TRBJ1-2|-|-
TGTGCCATCCCCAATAGACGGGGGGCTGATGGCTACACCTTC
CAIPNRRGADGYTF
>12|TRBV29-1|TRBJ2-7|-|TRBD1
TGCAGCGTTGAACGGACAGGGGAAGAGCAGTACTTC
CSVERTGEEQYF
>13|TRBV29-1|TRBJ2-1|-|TRBD2
TGCAGCGTTGTAGCGGGAGTGGGGTGGGAGCAGTTCTTC
CSVVAGVGWEQFF
>18|TRBV3-1/TRBV3-2|TRBJ1-2|once|-
TGTGCCAGCAGCCAAGGTCAGATTAGGGACGGACTCTATTATGGCTACACCTTC
CASSQGQIRDGLYYGYTF
>13|TRBV19|TRBJ2-3|-|-
TGTGCCAGTAAGGTGGCAGGGACAGATACGCAGTATTTT
CASKVAGTDTQYF
>14|TRBV19|TRBJ2-5|-|TRBD2
TGTGCCACCTGGAGCGGGAGGGCGGGGGAGACCCAGTACTTC
CATWSGRAGETQYF
>13|TRBV3-1/TRBV3-2|TRBJ2-1|-|-
TGTGCCAGCAGCCTTTCGGTATACAATGAGCAGTTCTTC
CASSLSVYNEQFF
>14|TRBV19|TRBJ1-6|-|-
TGTGCCAGTAATGTCGGAGGGAGTCGGTCACCCCTCCACTTT
CASNVGGSRSPLHF
>13|TRBV3-1/TRBV3-2|TRBJ2-7|-|-
TGTGCCAGTGGAGGGGACAGCGACTACGAGCAGTACTTC
CASGGDSDYEQYF
>15|TRBV9|TRBJ2-1|once|-
TGTGCCAGCAGCGTAGGCGGTCCGAACTACAATGAGCAGTTCTTC
CASSVGGPNYNEQFF
>14|TRBV14|TRBJ1-6|once|-
TGTGCCAGCAGCCAAGTACGGAAAAATTCACCCCTCCACTTT
CASSQVRKNSPLHF
>15|TRBV15|TRBJ2-1|-|-
TGTGCCACCAGCAGAGATGGGCTGGGGAACAATGAGCAGTTCTTC
CATSRDGLGNNEQFF
>15|TRBV4-1|TRBJ2-2|-|-
TGCGCCAGCAGCCAGAGCAGCGTATGGACCGGGGAGCTGTTTTTT
CASSQSSVWTGELFF
>16|TRBV11-3|TRBJ2-3|-|TRBD2
TGTGCCAGCAGCTTAGATCTACGGGAGGGGGCAGATACGCAGTATTTT
CASSLDLREGADTQYF
>15|TRBV18|TRBJ1-5|-|-
TGTGCCAGCTCACCAAGGTCAGAACGAAGTCAGCCCCAGCATTTT
CASSPRSERSQPQHF
>15|TRBV19|TRBJ1-6|once|-
TGTGCCAGTAGTCCCCGGGGCCTCGGTAATTCACCCCTCCACTTT
CASSPRGLGNSPLHF
>16|TRBV25-1|TRBJ2-3|-|-
TGTGCCAGCAGTTCCCCAGGGAAGCGGTTCGAAGATACGCAGTATTTT
CASSSPGKRFEDTQYF
>14|TRBV6-1|TRBJ2-1|-|TRBD1
TGTGCCAGCAGTGAAGCGACAGGGCGGGATGAGCAGTTCTTC
CASSEATGRDEQFF